The sequence of this TCR beta chain was determined in a study of blood T cells in healthy people across ages. PCR was performed a second time for about 6 to 12 cycles using a sample-barcoded 5' primer and a J-beta primer mix. TCRdb called the 5' RACE reads again in MiXCR, with one record for every CDR3 protein. The sample lists about a million distinct CDR3 sequences; roughly two fifths were seen once. The sequence came from a man aged 18 to 30 in good health. Sequencing was performed on blood.

CDR3 in amino acids: CASKRHATDTQYF. The CDR3 region has the DNA TGTGCCAGCAAACGGCACGCCACAGATACGCAGTATTTT. The J gene is TRBJ2-3, the V gene TRBV3-1; D is uncertain. This CDR3 is 13 amino acids long. Germline loops: CDR1 LGHDT, CDR2 YNNKEL (reference sequence). Trimming stripped 7 bases from V and 2 bases from J, with 10 bases between.